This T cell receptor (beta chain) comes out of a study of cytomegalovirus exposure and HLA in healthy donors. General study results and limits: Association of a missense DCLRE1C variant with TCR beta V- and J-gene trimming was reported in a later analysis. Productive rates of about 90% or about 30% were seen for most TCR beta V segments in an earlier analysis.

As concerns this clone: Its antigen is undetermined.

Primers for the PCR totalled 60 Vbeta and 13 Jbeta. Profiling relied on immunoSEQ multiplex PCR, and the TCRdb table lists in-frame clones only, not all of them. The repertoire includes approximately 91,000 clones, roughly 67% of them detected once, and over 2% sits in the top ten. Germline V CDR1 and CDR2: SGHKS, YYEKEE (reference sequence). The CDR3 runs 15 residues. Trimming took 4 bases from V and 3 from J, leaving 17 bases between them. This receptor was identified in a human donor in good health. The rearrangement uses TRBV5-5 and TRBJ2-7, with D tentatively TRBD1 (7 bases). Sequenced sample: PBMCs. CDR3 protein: CASSGGTEIYYEQYF. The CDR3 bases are TGTGCCAGCAGCGGAGGGACAGAGATATACTACGAGCAGTACTTC.